This T cell receptor (beta chain) was identified in a study of blood T cell repertoires in COVID-19. Background on the study: Acute-phase and convalescent COVID-19 samples originated in the United States, Italy and Spain. Sources were T cells, B-cell-depleted T cells, or PBMCs; the material itself was cDNA or gDNA.

The CDR3 runs 12 residues. CDR1 is SQVTM and CDR2 is ANQGSEA in the germline V gene. Original analysis: Estimation of nucleated cell counts relied on the amplification of reference gene primers. Measured with immunoSEQ multiplex PCR; TCRdb has only the in-frame clones, and not every one. V, J and clone size were drawn from that table, and D and trimming were deduced from the DNA. This sample has about 210,000 clones; 80% to 90% occur once, and the top ten carry 2% to 3%. The clonotype comes from a woman aged 40-49 years with active or convalescent COVID-19. The sample consisted of peripheral blood. The V call is TRBV29-1, the J call TRBJ2-1; possibly TRBD2 for D (6 bases). CDR3 sequence: CRAGSSYNEQFF. CDR3 DNA sequence: TGCCGTGCCGGGAGCTCCTACAATGAGCAGTTCTTC.